These 22 T cell receptor beta chains came from one sample sequenced in a study of cytomegalovirus exposure and HLA in healthy donors (dated by TCRdb to about 2017). Library generation was performed with the immunoSEQ multiplex PCR assay. For the multiplex PCR, a mixture combining 60 forward primers for TCR Vbeta segments and 13 reverse primers for TCR Jbeta segments was used. The table was pulled from immuneACCESS by TCRdb, which kept in-frame rearrangements only. Such tables lose some clones; where checked, under half of the loss comes from unresolved V genes, and the rest has no known cause. In all, the sample holds 150,000 to 160,000 clones, and 65% to 90% of those were seen once. The ten largest clones add up to around 6.6% of the sample. Specimen: PBMCs. Source of these receptors: a woman between 45 and 65 years old in good health and CMV-seropositive.

This clone was recorded only once. V and J are TRBV7-9 and TRBJ2-7; perhaps TRBD2 as D (6 bases). The CDR3 contains 14 residues. Trimming cost V 5 bases and J 3 bases, with 14 bases left between them. Germline CDR1 and CDR2: SEHNR and FQNEAQ (reference sequence). The CDR3 DNA reads TGTGCCAGCAGCCTCAGCGGGCCCGTCTACGAGCAGTACTTC. Protein sequence: CASSLSGPVYEQYF.

The chain carries TRBV7-8 and TRBJ1-1; a possible D gene is TRBD1 (6 bases). CDR3 length: 14 residues. V was clipped by 5 bases and J by 2 bases, with 12 bases between them. Germline CDR1 and CDR2: SGHVS and FQNEAQ. In DNA, the CDR3 is TGTGCCAGCAGCCCAGGACAGTTCAACACTGAAGCTTTCTTT. This translates into CASSPGQFNTEAFF. Supplemented by reference TRBV7-8 and TRBJ1-1, the full variable domain reads GAGVSQSPRYKVAKRGQDVALRCDPISGHVSLFWYQQALGQGPEFLTYFQNEAQLDKSGLPSDRFFAERPEGSVSTLKIQRTQQEDSAVYLCASSPGQFNTEAFFGQGTRLTVV.

The V call is TRBV7-2, the J call TRBJ1-4, with no clear D. Germline V gene data show CDR1 as SGHTA and CDR2 as FQGNSA. The length of the CDR3 is 13 residues. V lost 1 base to trimming and J lost 7 bases, with 7 bases between them. As DNA, the CDR3 is TGTGCCAGCAGCTTAGAATCCGGTGAAAAACTGTTTTTT. Amino acids: CASSLESGEKLFF.

The chain uses TRBV5-1 and TRBJ2-1; TRBD2 aligns across 11 bases. The CDR3 is made up of 15 amino acids. The germline V gene has CDR1 SGHRS and CDR2 YFSETQ. V lost 3 bases to trimming and J lost 6 bases; unmatched junction nucleotides: 5. In nucleotides, the CDR3 is TGCGCCAGCAGCTCCTTAGCGGGGGGGCCCAATGAGCAGTTCTTC. Translation: CASSSLAGGPNEQFF.

The gene calls are TRBV6-5 and TRBJ2-2; the match to TRBD1 covers 9 bases. CDR1 MNHEY and CDR2 SVGAGI come from the germline V gene. J was trimmed by 6 bases and V by 2 bases; bases with no gene match: 7. There are 16 residues in the CDR3. The CDR3 protein is CASSYRRTGASGELFF. The CDR3 coding sequence is TGTGCCAGCAGTTACCGACGGACAGGGGCGTCCGGGGAGCTGTTTTTT.

This clone appeared a few times. The V and J genes are TRBV7-3 and TRBJ2-6, with D possibly being TRBD1 (5 bases). Germline V gene sequence: CDR1 SGHTA, CDR2 FQGTGA. There are 15 residues in the CDR3. The ends were cut back, 1 base at V and 3 bases at J, with 7 bases in the middle. As DNA, the CDR3 is TGTGCCAGCAGCTTAAATCAGGGTGGGGCCAACGTCCTGACTTTC. Its protein product is CASSLNQGGANVLTF. Full variable domain (remainder filled in from reference TRBV7-3 and TRBJ2-6): GAGVSQTPSNKVTEKGKYVELRCDPISGHTALYWYRQSLGQGPEFLIYFQGTGAADDSGLPNDRFFAVRPEGSVSTLKIQRTERGDSAVYLCASSLNQGGANVLTFGAGSRLTVL.

J is TRBJ1-6 and V is TRBV6-1, with TRBD1 matching over 7 bases. The CDR3 length is 15 residues. In germline, CDR1 is MNHNS, CDR2 SASEGT. The V gene end was trimmed by 4 bases and the J gene end by 5 bases; junction bases not matched to a gene: 5. The CDR3 nucleotides read TGTGCCAGCAGTGGACAGACAGGGAATAATTCACCCCTCCACTTT. It codes for CASSGQTGNNSPLHF.

V usage is TRBV7-9 and J usage is TRBJ2-5; D is perhaps TRBD2 (6 bases). Germline loops: CDR1 SEHNR, CDR2 FQNEAQ (reference sequence). The CDR3 is 14 residues long. V lost 5 bases and J lost 5, with 15 bases in between. CDR3 residues: CASSAQTSIETQYF. Written as DNA, the CDR3 is TGTGCCAGCAGCGCCCAGACTAGTATCGAGACCCAGTACTTC.

This clone has a handful of counts. The chain joins TRBV4-3 to TRBJ1-3, with D unresolved. This CDR3 spans 14 amino acids. The V and J ends lost 1 base and 2 bases respectively, with 6 bases between them. The germline V gene has CDR1 LGHNA and CDR2 YSLEER. Here the CDR3 DNA reads TGCGCCAGCAGCCAAGCGGTAACTGGAAACACCATATATTTT. Encoded protein: CASSQAVTGNTIYF.

The genes are TRBV7-9 and TRBJ1-1; D not certain. Germline V gene sequence: CDR1 SEHNR, CDR2 FQNEAQ (reference sequence). V was shortened by 5 bases and J by 0 bases, with 13 bases between the two germline ends. The CDR3 loop spans 15 amino acids. The CDR3 nucleotides are TGTGCCAGCAGCCCGAGCGTTTTTGTGAACACTGAAGCTTTCTTT. It yields the protein CASSPSVFVNTEAFF. Variable domain in full (rest from reference TRBV7-9 and TRBJ1-1): DTGVSQNPRHKITKRGQNVTFRCDPISEHNRLYWYRQTLGQGPEFLTYFQNEAQLEKSRLLSDRFSAERPKGSFSTLEIQRTEQGDSAMYLCASSPSVFVNTEAFFGQGTRLTVV.

This clone has only a few counts. The V and J genes are TRBV7-2 and TRBJ2-2, with unresolved D. CDR1 SGHTA and CDR2 FQGNSA come from the germline V gene. With 1 base removed from V and 4 bases from J, the gap between germline ends came to 7 bases. This CDR3 contains 14 residues. Here the CDR3 DNA reads TGTGCCAGCAGCTTAGGTAGTCCCACCGGGGAGCTGTTTTTT. This sequence encodes CASSLGSPTGELFF.

The chain carries TRBV7-9 and TRBJ2-3, with TRBD2 matching over 10 bases. This CDR3 has 16 residues. Unmatched junction bases numbered 5, after V lost 3 bases and J lost 2 bases. Looked up from germline, CDR1 is SEHNR and CDR2 is FQNEAQ (reference sequence). The CDR3 loop is CASSFLLAGFTDTQYF. In DNA form, the CDR3 reads TGTGCCAGCAGCTTCTTACTAGCGGGGTTCACAGATACGCAGTATTTT.

The chain links TRBV5-1 to TRBJ2-2; 8 bases align to TRBD1. V lost 10 bases to trimming and J lost 3 bases; unmatched junction nucleotides: 8. CDR1 and CDR2 from the germline V gene are SGHRS and YFSETQ. This CDR3 is 14 amino acids long. CDR3 nucleotide sequence: TGCGCCGGTAGACAGGGGCGGGACACCGGGGAGCTGTTTTTT. It codes for CAGRQGRDTGELFF. Combining the CDR3 with reference TRBV5-1 and TRBJ2-2 gives the whole variable domain KAGVTQTPRYLIKTRGQQVTLSCSPISGHRSVSWYQQTPGQGLQFLFEYFSETQRNKGNFPGRFSGRQFSNSRSEMNVSTLELGDSALYLCAGRQGRDTGELFFGEGSRLTVL.

The rearrangement links TRBV6-1 to TRBJ1-3; 7 bases are shared with TRBD1. This CDR3 has 18 amino acids. The germline V gene encodes CDR1 MNHNS and CDR2 SASEGT. With V trimmed by 2 bases and J by 0 bases, 10 bases remained unmatched. In nucleotides, the CDR3 is TGTGCCAGCAGTGAATGGGGACAGTCGACTTTCTCTGGAAACACCATATATTTT. Translated: CASSEWGQSTFSGNTIYF.

This rearrangement joins TRBV27 to TRBJ1-6; no clear D. The V gene lost 3 bases and the J gene lost 0 bases, with 9 bases spanning the gap. The CDR3 covers 16 residues. Germline V lookup: CDR1 MNHEY, CDR2 SMNVEV (reference sequence). The CDR3 region has the DNA TGTGCCAGCAGTTTTGGGCAGAGCTCCTATAATTCACCCCTCCACTTT. Protein sequence: CASSFGQSSYNSPLHF.

The chain is built from TRBV7-2 and TRBJ1-1; 8 nucleotides agree with TRBD1. Unmatched junction bases numbered 8, after V lost 4 bases and J lost 1 base. This CDR3 region has 16 residues. Looked up from germline, CDR1 is SGHTA and CDR2 is FQGNSA. The CDR3 is CASSSRTGLGNTEAFF. The CDR3 DNA sequence: TGTGCCAGCAGCTCGAGGACAGGGTTGGGGAACACTGAAGCTTTCTTT.

The chain combines TRBV2 with TRBJ2-7, with D perhaps TRBD1 (6 bases). V lost 3 bases, J lost 5 bases, and 11 bases lay in between. The germline V gene encodes CDR1 SNHLY and CDR2 FYNNEI. CDR3 size: 13 residues. Written as DNA, the CDR3 is TGTGCCAGCAGTGAGCGACAGGTCCACGAGCAGTACTTC. Translating it yields CASSERQVHEQYF.

A word on this clone: The same CDR3 arises from other DNA sequences in this sample as well. The V gene is TRBV9, the J gene TRBJ2-3, with 10 positions matching TRBD2. The CDR3 extends over 15 amino acids. In germline, CDR1 is SGDLS, CDR2 YYNGEE. V gave up 4 bases and J gave up 1 base; unmatched junction bases: 3. CDR3 region: CASSITSGGTDTQYF. CDR3 coding DNA: TGTGCCAGCAGCATAACTAGCGGGGGCACAGATACGCAGTATTTT.

The chain uses TRBV6-1 and TRBJ1-2, with a possible D match to TRBD1 (5 bases). The CDR3 extends over 20 amino acids. The germline V and J ends were trimmed by 4 bases and 1 base, with 28 bases remaining between them. Germline CDR1 MNHNS, CDR2 SASEGT. The CDR3 loop is CASSVHWLFNRRLNNYGYTF. As DNA, the CDR3 is TGTGCCAGCAGTGTTCATTGGCTCTTCAACAGGAGATTAAATAACTATGGCTACACCTTC.

The V gene is TRBV6-1, the J gene TRBJ1-6; TRBD1 matches 9 bases. Germline assignment: CDR1 MNHNS and CDR2 SASEGT. The V segment lost 8 bases and the J segment 9 bases; nucleotides outside the gene matches: 5. CDR3 length equals 13 residues. CDR3 sequence: CASWDRVISPLHF. CDR3 nucleotides: TGTGCCAGCTGGGACAGGGTTATTTCACCCCTCCACTTT.

V is TRBV6-6 and J is TRBJ1-2, with 8 bases matching TRBD1. This CDR3 has 16 amino acids. Germline V gene lookup returns CDR1 MNHNY and CDR2 SVGAGI (reference sequence). The V segment lost 3 bases and the J segment 5 bases; nucleotides outside the gene matches: 11. The CDR3 bases are TGTGCCAGCAGTTATGGGTCAGGGGGCTATAGGTATGGCTACACCTTC. Its translation: CASSYGSGGYRYGYTF.

The chain uses TRBV4-1 and TRBJ2-1; 7 nucleotides line up with TRBD1. Germline CDR1 is MGHRA and CDR2 is YSYEKL. J was trimmed by 5 bases and V by 3 bases; bases with no gene match: 10. The CDR3 length is 16 residues. CDR3 coding DNA: TGCGCCAGCAGCCATAGGTTGACAGGGATCGACAATGAGCAGTTCTTC. Translation gives CASSHRLTGIDNEQFF.